These 19 T cell receptor beta chains were sequenced from one sample in a study of preoperative IRX-2 immunotherapy in early breast cancer. The treatment is: preoperative locoregional IRX-2 cytokine immunotherapy. The protocol was immunoSEQ multiplex PCR, while the TCRdb copy is restricted to in-frame clones and leaves out a portion. Of over 60,000 clones listed, roughly 94% were seen once; the top ten hold roughly 1.5%. This sample was obtained from a patient treated with IRX-2 immunotherapy. These TCRs come from a human donor with breast cancer.

The rearrangement uses TRBV4-3 and TRBJ2-3, with a weak D call TRBD2 (6 bases). Germline assignment: CDR1 LGHNA and CDR2 YSLEER. V shed 0 bases and J shed 5 bases, with 12 bases lying between them. The CDR3 has 15 amino acids. Here the CDR3 reads CASSQEARGLDTQYF. Here the CDR3 DNA reads TGCGCCAGCAGCCAAGAGGCGCGGGGATTAGATACGCAGTATTTT.

The CDR3 DNA sequence: TGTGCCATCAGTGAGTCCCTCCCAAACGAGCAGTACTTC. Translating gives CAISESLPNEQYF. The chain joins TRBV10-3 to TRBJ2-7; D ambiguous. This CDR3 has 13 amino acids. V was trimmed by 0 bases and J by 5 bases, leaving 8 bases between them. Germline values: CDR1 ENHRY, CDR2 SYGVKD.

The chain recombines TRBV7-9 with TRBJ1-1; 10 nucleotides match TRBD1. Germline V gene sequence: CDR1 SEHNR, CDR2 FQNEAQ (reference sequence). Trimming removed 0 bases from V and 4 bases from J; junction bases left unmatched: 11. The CDR3 length is 18 residues. CDR3 amino acids: CASSLAFGTGVSGTEAFF. Here the CDR3 DNA reads TGTGCCAGCAGCTTAGCGTTCGGGACAGGGGTTAGCGGCACTGAAGCTTTCTTT.

The chain is built from TRBV15 and TRBJ2-5, with D possibly matching TRBD2 (5 bases). The DNA matches TRBJ2-7 better at its end, which makes the J call doubtful. Germline CDR1 is LNHNV and CDR2 is YYDKDF (reference sequence). The CDR3 covers 18 residues. The CDR3 reads CATRRGRMYTAETYEQYF. DNA for the CDR3: TGTGCCACCCGGAGAGGTAGAATGTACACAGCGGAGACCTACGAGCAGTACTTC.

The table lists this clone with a few counts. J is TRBJ1-1 and V is TRBV7-8; D is ambiguous. This CDR3 has 12 residues. The germline gives CDR1 SGHVS, CDR2 FQNEAQ. V was trimmed by 4 bases and J by 6 bases, leaving 9 bases between them. The CDR3 DNA reads as TGTGCCAGCAGCTCCCGGAGTGCTGAAGCTTTCTTT. This gives the protein CASSSRSAEAFF.

The V call is TRBV4-3, the J call TRBJ1-4; D gene uncertain. V dropped 1 base and J dropped 8 bases, with 17 bases sitting between them. The CDR3 spans 16 residues. The germline V gene encodes CDR1 LGHNA and CDR2 YSLEER. CDR3 sequence: CASSQVLPPADEKLFF. The DNA for the CDR3 is TGCGCCAGCAGCCAAGTTTTACCTCCGGCGGACGAAAAACTGTTTTTT.

The chain combines TRBV5-4 with TRBJ2-5, with 10 bases fitting TRBD1. The CDR3 runs 16 residues. Germline V gives CDR1 SGHNT, CDR2 YYREEE (reference sequence). J gave up 3 bases and V 4 bases, and 9 bases lay outside the gene matches. CDR3 bases: TGTGCCAGCAGCGGGAGACAGGGGGCGGGGGAAGAGACCCAGTACTTC. It encodes CASSGRQGAGEETQYF.

The chain recombines TRBV4-2 with TRBJ2-1, with a weak D call TRBD2 (6 bases). The V and J ends lost 5 bases and 10 bases respectively, with 15 bases between them. Germline CDR1 reads LGHNA; CDR2 reads YNFKEQ. The CDR3 loop spans 13 amino acids. In nucleotides, the CDR3 is TGTGCCAGCAGCGTCGGGACTCCCGGGGAGCAGTTCTTC. This gives the protein CASSVGTPGEQFF.

The chain uses TRBV7-9 and TRBJ1-1; a possible D gene is TRBD1 (5 bases). CDR1 is SEHNR, CDR2 FQNEAQ, per germline (reference sequence). The CDR3 extends over 15 amino acids. The V and J ends lost 4 bases and 6 bases respectively, with 18 bases between them. CDR3 in amino acids: CASSYRPGVGAEAFF. CDR3 sequence (DNA): TGTGCCAGCAGCTACAGACCGGGGGTAGGTGCTGAAGCTTTCTTT.

The J gene is TRBJ1-3, the V gene TRBV15; 7 nucleotides agree with TRBD1. Germline V gene lookup returns CDR1 LNHNV and CDR2 YYDKDF (reference sequence). The CDR3 runs 13 residues. V was pared by 4 bases and J by 8 bases, with 5 bases of the junction left unmatched. This CDR3 is CATSIYRGDTIYF. CDR3 sequence (DNA): TGTGCCACCAGCATATACAGGGGTGACACCATATATTTT.

This chain links TRBV7-9 with TRBJ2-5; D call uncertain. The V gene lost 0 bases and the J gene lost 5 bases, with 4 bases spanning the gap. Looked up from germline, CDR1 is SEHNR and CDR2 is FQNEAQ (reference sequence). This CDR3 region has 12 residues. CDR3 sequence reads: CASSLARETQYF. The CDR3 bases are TGTGCCAGCAGCTTAGCGCGCGAGACCCAGTACTTC.

The V gene is TRBV7-3, the J gene TRBJ2-2; 7 positions agree with TRBD2. CDR3 length: 15 residues. Germline assignment: CDR1 SGHTA and CDR2 FQGTGA. V dropped 5 bases and J dropped 6; count of bases not matched to a gene: 9. The DNA of the CDR3 is TGTGCCAGCAGCCCCCTTGCGGCGGGGGCCGGGGAGCTGTTTTTT. This codes for CASSPLAAGAGELFF.

The chain couples TRBV27 to TRBJ1-1, with unresolved D. The CDR3 totals 16 residues. The germline V gene encodes CDR1 MNHEY and CDR2 SMNVEV (reference sequence). The V and J ends lost 3 bases and 2 bases respectively, with 16 bases between them. As DNA, the CDR3 is TGTGCCAGCAGTTTGAGGGCGGGGTCCGAAAACACTGAAGCTTTCTTT. It encodes CASSLRAGSENTEAFF.

This clone was recorded once. V is TRBV7-2 and J is TRBJ1-1; D is unclear. Germline lookup yields CDR1 SGHTA and CDR2 FQGNSA. With 8 bases removed from V and 2 bases from J, the gap between germline ends came to 15 bases. This CDR3 comprises 14 residues. CDR3 region: CASEPMLSNTEAFF. The CDR3 DNA sequence: TGTGCCAGCGAGCCAATGTTATCCAACACTGAAGCTTTCTTT.

V is TRBV7-2 and J is TRBJ2-2, with no clear D. V was pared by 5 bases and J by 0 bases, with 10 bases between. This CDR3 has 15 amino acids. Germline CDR1 SGHTA, CDR2 FQGNSA. CDR3 coding DNA: TGTGCCAGCAGCCCACTTGGGGCGAACACCGGGGAGCTGTTTTTT. Encoded protein: CASSPLGANTGELFF.

J is TRBJ2-2 and V is TRBV30; D is perhaps TRBD1 (5 bases). This CDR3 has 14 residues. Trimming shortened V by 5 bases and J by 4 bases, and 14 bases separated the two germline ends. Germline V gene sequence: CDR1 GTSNPN, CDR2 SVGIG (reference sequence). Here the CDR3 reads CAWDSSWGTGELFF. Written as DNA, the CDR3 is TGTGCCTGGGACAGTAGTTGGGGCACCGGGGAGCTGTTTTTT.

There are a few counts of this clone. The chain is built from TRBV19 and TRBJ1-1; D gene unclear. V lost 7 bases, J lost 5 bases, and 11 bases lay in between. This CDR3 has 12 amino acids. The V gene's germline CDR1 is LNHDA and CDR2 SQIVND (reference sequence). This CDR3 reads CASKGRGTEAFF. The CDR3 bases are TGTGCCAGTAAGGGCCGGGGAACTGAAGCTTTCTTT. Full variable domain (remainder filled in from reference TRBV19 and TRBJ1-1): DGGITQSPKYLFRKEGQNVTLSCEQNLNHDAMYWYRQDPGQGLRLIYYSQIVNDFQKGDIAEGYSVSREKKESFPLTVTSAQKNPTAFYLCASKGRGTEAFFGQGTRLTVV.

The chain couples TRBV28 to TRBJ2-2; no firm D call. Deletions cut 2 bases from V and 6 bases from J, with 7 bases between. CDR3 size: 13 residues. The germline CDR1 and CDR2 sequences are MDHEN and SYDVKM. The DNA of the CDR3 is TGTGCCAGCAGTTTAATCTTTCCCGGGGAGCTGTTTTTT. This encodes CASSLIFPGELFF.

The CDR3 nucleotides read TGTGCCAGCAGTTACTCATCCGGGACTACTTCCTACGAGCAGTACTTC. It is translated as CASSYSSGTTSYEQYF. The chain has TRBV6-5 and TRBJ2-7; 7 bases align to TRBD2. The V and J ends lost 0 bases and 1 base, in that order; junction bases with no gene match: 6. From germline, CDR1 is MNHEY and CDR2 SVGAGI. There are 16 residues in the CDR3.